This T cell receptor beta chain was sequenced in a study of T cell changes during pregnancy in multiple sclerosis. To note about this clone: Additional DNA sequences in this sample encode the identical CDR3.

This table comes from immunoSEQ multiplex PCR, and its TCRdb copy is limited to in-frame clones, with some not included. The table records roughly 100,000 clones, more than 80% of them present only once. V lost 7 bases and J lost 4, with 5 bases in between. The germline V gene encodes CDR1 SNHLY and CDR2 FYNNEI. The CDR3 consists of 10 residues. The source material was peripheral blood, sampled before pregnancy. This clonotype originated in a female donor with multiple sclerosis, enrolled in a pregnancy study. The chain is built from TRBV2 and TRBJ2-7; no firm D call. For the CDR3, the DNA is TGTGCCAGCACTCTTTACGAGCAGTACTTC. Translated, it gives CASTLYEQYF.